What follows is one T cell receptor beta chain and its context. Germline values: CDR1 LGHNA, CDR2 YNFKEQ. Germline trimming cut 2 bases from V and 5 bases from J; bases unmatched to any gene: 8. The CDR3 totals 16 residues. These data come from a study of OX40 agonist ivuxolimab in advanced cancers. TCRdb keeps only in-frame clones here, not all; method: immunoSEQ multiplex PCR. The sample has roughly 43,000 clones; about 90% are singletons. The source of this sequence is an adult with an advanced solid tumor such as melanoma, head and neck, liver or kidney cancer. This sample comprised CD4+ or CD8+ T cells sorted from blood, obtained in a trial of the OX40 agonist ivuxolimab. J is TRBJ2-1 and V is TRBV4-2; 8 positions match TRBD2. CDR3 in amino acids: CASSQRAGVGNNEQFF. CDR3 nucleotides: TGTGCCAGCAGCCAAAGAGCGGGAGTCGGGAACAATGAGCAGTTCTTC.